The rows below give T cell receptor beta chains drawn from one sample of a study of blood T cell repertoires in COVID-19. TCRdb's table, derived via immunoSEQ multiplex PCR, lists solely in-frame clones and lacks some. This table holds around 200,000 clones, roughly 80% found once. Sequencing was done on a sample of peripheral blood. The receptor set was obtained from a woman aged 40 to 49 with COVID-19, enrolled during active disease. The CDR3 runs from the conserved cysteine through the conserved F or W. Fields, in order: clone size, V gene, J gene, D gene, CDR3 protein, CDR3 DNA. The D gene is left open where the match is weak. Rows may omit the clone size; those that give it use once, few, many or a size class.

>NA|TRBV5-1|TRBJ1-4|NA
CASRGGQTNEKLFF
TGCGCCAGCAGAGGGGGTCAGACTAATGAAAAACTGTTTTTT
>few|TRBV4-1|TRBJ2-3|NA
CASSQDFGGPRTDTQYF
TGCGCCAGCAGCCAAGATTTTGGCGGGCCCCGCACAGATACGCAGTATTTT
>NA|TRBV2|TRBJ2-3|NA
CASGRSILTDTQYF
TGTGCCAGTGGAAGGAGTATTTTAACAGATACGCAGTATTTT
>NA|TRBV10-1|TRBJ1-2|NA
CASSDQAVYGYTF
TGCGCCAGCAGTGACCAAGCGGTCTATGGCTACACCTTC
>NA|TRBV3-1/TRBV3-2|TRBJ1-4|NA
CASSHPQRQPNEKLFF
TGTGCCAGCAGCCATCCCCAGAGACAGCCTAATGAAAAACTGTTTTTT
>NA|TRBV3-1/TRBV3-2|TRBJ2-5|TRBD2
CASSQTPGLAGTGGQETQYF
TGTGCCAGCAGCCAAACCCCGGGACTAGCGGGGACAGGGGGCCAAGAGACCCAGTACTTC
>NA|TRBV7-9|TRBJ1-2|NA
CASSTLVQGRSNYGYTF
TGTGCCAGCAGCACACTCGTACAGGGACGGAGTAACTATGGCTACACCTTC
>NA|TRBV27|TRBJ1-1|TRBD1
CASKIWGQGSKLANTEAFF
TGTGCCAGCAAAATTTGGGGACAGGGTTCTAAGCTGGCGAACACTGAAGCTTTCTTT
>few|TRBV28|TRBJ2-7|TRBD1
CASWDRSSYEQYF
TGTGCCAGCTGGGACAGGAGCTCCTACGAGCAGTACTTC
>NA|TRBV10-3|TRBJ2-7|NA
CAISASVKTVYEQYF
TGTGCCATCAGTGCTTCGGTTAAGACTGTCTACGAGCAGTACTTC
>NA|TRBV7-9|TRBJ2-2|NA
CASSLEQGPGELFF
TGTGCCAGCAGCTTAGAACAGGGTCCCGGGGAGCTGTTTTTT
>NA|TRBV3-1/TRBV3-2|TRBJ1-1|NA
CASSTHGMNTEAFF
TGTGCCAGCAGCACCCACGGGATGAACACTGAAGCTTTCTTT
>NA|TRBV6-6|TRBJ2-3|TRBD1
CASSHRTGAYTDTQYF
TGTGCCAGCAGTCATAGGACAGGGGCCTACACAGATACGCAGTATTTT
>NA|TRBV5-1|TRBJ2-5|NA
CASSPSLNGIQETQYF
TGCGCCAGCAGCCCTTCCCTCAACGGGATCCAAGAGACCCAGTACTTC
>NA|TRBV27|TRBJ2-2|TRBD1
CASRPGQGYTGELFF
TGTGCCAGCAGACCGGGACAGGGGTACACCGGGGAGCTGTTTTTT
>NA|TRBV29-1|TRBJ1-1|TRBD1
CSVGTGSNTEAFF
TGCAGCGTTGGGACAGGTTCGAACACTGAAGCTTTCTTT
>NA|TRBV6-5|TRBJ1-6|TRBD1
CASHRQGFSPLHF
TGTGCCAGTCATCGACAGGGGTTTTCCCCCCTCCACTTT
>NA|TRBV4-1|TRBJ1-2|TRBD1
CASSQDPGQHYGYTF
TGCGCCAGCAGCCAAGACCCGGGACAGCACTATGGCTACACCTTC
>NA|TRBV2|TRBJ2-5|TRBD1
CASSEDRGSETQYF
TGTGCCAGCAGTGAGGACAGGGGCTCGGAGACCCAGTACTTC
>NA|TRBV4-1|TRBJ2-7|TRBD2
CASSPEPGLAGQEQYF
TGCGCCAGCAGCCCCGAACCGGGACTAGCGGGGCAAGAGCAGTACTTC
>NA|TRBV9|TRBJ1-4|NA
CASSVGTTNEKLFF
TGTGCCAGCAGCGTTGGCACAACTAATGAAAAACTGTTTTTT
>NA|TRBV4-3|TRBJ1-2|TRBD1
CASSQDGTDLGYTF
TGCGCCAGCAGCCAAGATGGGACAGACCTTGGCTACACCTTC
>NA|TRBV10-3|TRBJ1-1|TRBD1
CAISEQGQGWFTEAFF
TGTGCCATCAGTGAGCAAGGACAGGGGTGGTTCACTGAAGCTTTCTTT
>many|TRBV6-6|TRBJ2-7|TRBD2
CASGGLAWGEQYF
TGTGCCAGCGGGGGACTAGCGTGGGGCGAGCAGTACTTC
>NA|TRBV7-2|TRBJ1-1|TRBD1
CASSYFGTVNTEAFF
TGTGCCAGCAGCTACTTCGGGACAGTGAACACTGAAGCTTTCTTT
>few|TRBV27|TRBJ1-4|NA
CASSLRGASYEKLFF
TGTGCCAGCAGTCTGCGGGGGGCGAGTTATGAAAAACTGTTTTTT
>NA|TRBV4-1|TRBJ2-1|NA
CASSRGGGFSSYNEQFF
TGCGCCAGCAGCCGAGGAGGGGGCTTCAGCTCCTACAATGAGCAGTTCTTC
>once|TRBV2|TRBJ2-7|NA
CASSGADQTQYF
TGTGCCAGCAGTGGGGCAGATCAGACGCAGTACTTC
>NA|TRBV7-9|TRBJ1-2|NA
CASSFAVERGTHTF
TGTGCCAGCAGCTTCGCTGTCGAACGGGGAACCCATACCTTC
>NA|TRBV12-3/TRBV12-4|TRBJ2-7|NA
CASKAGAYEQYF
TGTGCCAGCAAGGCAGGGGCCTACGAGCAGTACTTC
>NA|TRBV30|TRBJ2-5|NA
CAWSVGGYATQYF
TGTGCCTGGAGTGTAGGAGGGTACGCGACCCAGTACTTC
>NA|TRBV5-1|TRBJ2-3|TRBD1
CASSIGQGDADTQYF
TGCGCCAGCAGCATTGGACAGGGGGACGCAGATACGCAGTATTTT
>NA|TRBV2|TRBJ2-1|NA
CATSDRGNEQFF
TGTGCCACCTCAGACCGGGGTAATGAGCAGTTCTTC
>NA|TRBV24-1|TRBJ2-1|TRBD1
CATSDLPGQEQFF
TGTGCCACCAGTGATTTACCGGGACAGGAGCAGTTCTTC
>NA|TRBV5-1|TRBJ1-1|TRBD1
CASSYGTGLGGTEAFF
TGCGCCAGCAGCTACGGGACAGGGTTAGGCGGCACTGAAGCTTTCTTT
>NA|TRBV30|TRBJ1-1|NA
CAWSRNSAEAFF
TGTGCCTGGAGTAGGAATAGCGCTGAAGCTTTCTTT
>NA|TRBV19|TRBJ2-7|NA
CASSGNRGPYEQYF
TGTGCCAGTAGTGGAAATAGGGGCCCCTACGAGCAGTACTTC
>few|TRBV6-5|TRBJ2-7|TRBD1
CASSYRDRSYEQYF
TGTGCCAGCAGCTACCGGGACAGAAGCTACGAGCAGTACTTC
>NA|TRBV2|TRBJ2-2|TRBD1
CASNKGQTTGELFF
TGTGCCAGCAATAAGGGACAGACAACCGGGGAGCTGTTTTTT
>NA|TRBV27|TRBJ1-2|TRBD1
CAIPPGTGPYGYTF
TGTGCCATACCACCCGGGACAGGGCCCTATGGCTACACCTTC
>NA|TRBV3-1/TRBV3-2|TRBJ2-3|NA
CASSPEWEGTDTQYF
TGTGCCAGCAGCCCGGAATGGGAGGGCACAGATACGCAGTATTTT
>NA|TRBV11-2|TRBJ2-2|TRBD1
CASRRGHTGELFF
TGTGCCAGCCGTAGGGGGCACACCGGGGAGCTGTTTTTT
>NA|TRBV5-6|TRBJ1-5|TRBD1
CASSSRQGISNQPQHF
TGTGCCAGCAGCTCTCGACAGGGAATTAGCAATCAGCCCCAGCATTTT
>NA|TRBV5-1|TRBJ2-2|TRBD1
CASKRDSENTGELFF
TGCGCCAGCAAGAGGGACAGTGAAAACACCGGGGAGCTGTTTTTT
>NA|TRBV11-2|TRBJ2-7|NA
CASSLAGIDYEQYF
TGTGCCAGCAGCTTAGCAGGAATCGACTACGAGCAGTACTTC
>NA|TRBV12-3/TRBV12-4|TRBJ1-2|NA
CASGQTGRYGYTF
TGTGCCAGCGGTCAGACTGGAAGGTATGGCTACACCTTC
>NA|TRBV6-2/TRBV6-3|TRBJ1-1|NA
CASSWRAQSYGTEAFF
TGTGCCAGCAGTTGGAGAGCCCAAAGCTACGGCACTGAAGCTTTCTTT
>NA|TRBV3-1/TRBV3-2|TRBJ2-3|TRBD2
CASSQDSSGGVGTDTQYF
TGTGCCAGCAGCCAAGATTCCAGCGGGGGGGTAGGCACAGATACGCAGTATTTT
>NA|TRBV3-1/TRBV3-2|TRBJ2-7|TRBD2
CASSQDRSGRTRSREQYF
TGTGCCAGCAGCCAAGATCGAAGCGGGAGAACGAGATCCCGCGAGCAGTACTTC
>few|TRBV10-3|TRBJ1-1|TRBD1
CAISDYRGRNEAFF
TGTGCCATCAGTGACTACAGGGGACGGAATGAAGCTTTCTTT
>NA|TRBV7-8|TRBJ2-3|NA
CASSLAGGAADTQYF
TGTGCCAGCAGCTTAGCTGGTGGAGCAGCAGATACGCAGTATTTT
>NA|TRBV10-3|TRBJ2-1|TRBD1
CAIRGTGTGNEQFF
TGTGCCATCAGGGGGACAGGGACAGGAAATGAGCAGTTCTTC
>NA|TRBV11-2|TRBJ2-1|NA
CASSSPLGLKSSYNEQFF
TGTGCCAGCAGCTCACCCCTGGGGCTAAAGAGCTCCTACAATGAGCAGTTCTTC
>NA|TRBV2|TRBJ1-2|NA
CASLDTGNPLSAKGYTF
TGTGCCAGTCTGGATACAGGGAATCCCCTATCCGCTAAAGGCTACACCTTC
>few|TRBV18|TRBJ2-7|TRBD1
CASSRTGAALYEQYF
TGTGCCAGCTCCCGGACAGGGGCCGCATTGTACGAGCAGTACTTC
>NA|TRBV9|TRBJ2-7|TRBD2
CASSVALAGSPYEQYF
TGTGCCAGCAGCGTAGCCCTAGCGGGTTCACCCTACGAGCAGTACTTC
>NA|TRBV19|TRBJ1-5|TRBD1
CASRTGQLDQPQHF
TGTGCCAGTAGAACGGGACAGTTAGATCAGCCCCAGCATTTT